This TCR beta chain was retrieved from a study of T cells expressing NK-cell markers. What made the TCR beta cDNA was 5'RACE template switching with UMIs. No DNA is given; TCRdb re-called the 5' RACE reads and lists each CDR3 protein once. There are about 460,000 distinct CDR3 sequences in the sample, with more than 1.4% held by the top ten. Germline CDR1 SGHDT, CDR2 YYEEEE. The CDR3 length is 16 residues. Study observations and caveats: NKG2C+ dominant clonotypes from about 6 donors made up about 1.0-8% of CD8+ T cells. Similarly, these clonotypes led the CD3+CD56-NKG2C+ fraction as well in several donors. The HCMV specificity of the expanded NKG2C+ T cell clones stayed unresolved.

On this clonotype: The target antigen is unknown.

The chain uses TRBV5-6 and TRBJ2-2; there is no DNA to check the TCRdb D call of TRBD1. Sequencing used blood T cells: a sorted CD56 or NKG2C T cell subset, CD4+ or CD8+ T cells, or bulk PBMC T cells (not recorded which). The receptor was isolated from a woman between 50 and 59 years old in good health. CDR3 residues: CASKITLTHNTGELFF.